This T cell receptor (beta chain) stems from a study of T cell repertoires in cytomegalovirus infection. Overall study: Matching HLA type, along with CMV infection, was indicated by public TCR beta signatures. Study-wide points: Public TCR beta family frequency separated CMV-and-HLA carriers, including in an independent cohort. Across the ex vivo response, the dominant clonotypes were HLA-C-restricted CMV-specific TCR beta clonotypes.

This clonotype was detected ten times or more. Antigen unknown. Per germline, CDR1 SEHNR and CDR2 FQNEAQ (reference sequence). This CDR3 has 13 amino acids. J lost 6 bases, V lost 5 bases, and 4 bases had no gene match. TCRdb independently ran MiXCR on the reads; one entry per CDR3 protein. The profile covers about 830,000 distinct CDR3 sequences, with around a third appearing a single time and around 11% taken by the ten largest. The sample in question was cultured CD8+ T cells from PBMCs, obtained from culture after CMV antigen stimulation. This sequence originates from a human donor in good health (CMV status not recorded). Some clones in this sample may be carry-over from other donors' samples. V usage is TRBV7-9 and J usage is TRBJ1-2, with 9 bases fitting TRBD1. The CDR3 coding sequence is TGTGCCAGCAGCCAGGACAGGGGAGATGGCTACACCTTC. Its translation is CASSQDRGDGYTF.